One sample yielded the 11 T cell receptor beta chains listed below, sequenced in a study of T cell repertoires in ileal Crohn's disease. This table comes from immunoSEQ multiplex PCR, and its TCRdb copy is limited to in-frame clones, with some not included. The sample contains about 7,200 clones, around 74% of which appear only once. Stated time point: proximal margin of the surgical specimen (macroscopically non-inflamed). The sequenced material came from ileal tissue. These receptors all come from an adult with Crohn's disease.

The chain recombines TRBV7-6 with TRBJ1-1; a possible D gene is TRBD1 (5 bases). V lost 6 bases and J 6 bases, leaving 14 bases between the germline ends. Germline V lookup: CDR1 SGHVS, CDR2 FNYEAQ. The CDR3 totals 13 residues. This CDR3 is CASSSGGDPEAFF. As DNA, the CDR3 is TGTGCCAGCAGTTCTGGGGGAGACCCTGAAGCTTTCTTT.

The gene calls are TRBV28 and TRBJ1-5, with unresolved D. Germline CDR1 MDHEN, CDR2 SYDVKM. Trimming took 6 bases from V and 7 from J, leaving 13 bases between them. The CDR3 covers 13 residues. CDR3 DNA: TGTGCCAGCAGGTCGGGGAGGTACCAGCCCCAGCATTTT. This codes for CASRSGRYQPQHF.

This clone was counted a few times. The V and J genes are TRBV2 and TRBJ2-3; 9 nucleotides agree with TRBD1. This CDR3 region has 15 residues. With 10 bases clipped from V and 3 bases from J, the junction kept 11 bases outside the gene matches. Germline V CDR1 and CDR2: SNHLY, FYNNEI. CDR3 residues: CATRPGTGRTDTQYF. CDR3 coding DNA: TGTGCCACCCGGCCAGGGACAGGGAGGACAGATACGCAGTATTTT. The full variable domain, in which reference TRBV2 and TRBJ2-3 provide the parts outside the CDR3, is EPEVTQTPSHQVTQMGQEVILRCVPISNHLYFYWYRQILGQKVEFLVSFYNNEISEKSEIFDDQFSVERPDGSNFTLKIRSTKLEDSAMYFCATRPGTGRTDTQYFGPGTRLTVL.

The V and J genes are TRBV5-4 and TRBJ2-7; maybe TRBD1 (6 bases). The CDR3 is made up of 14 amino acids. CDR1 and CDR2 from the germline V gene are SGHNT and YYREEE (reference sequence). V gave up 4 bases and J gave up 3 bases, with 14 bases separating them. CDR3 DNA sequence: TGTGCCAGCAGCCCGGGACAAAGCTTCTACGAGCAGTACTTC. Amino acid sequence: CASSPGQSFYEQYF.

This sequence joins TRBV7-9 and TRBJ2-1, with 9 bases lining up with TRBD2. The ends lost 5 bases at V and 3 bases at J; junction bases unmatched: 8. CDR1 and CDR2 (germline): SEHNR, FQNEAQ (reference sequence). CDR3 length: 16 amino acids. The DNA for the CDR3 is TGTGCCAGCAGCCTCTTAGCGGGAGAGAACTACAATGAGCAGTTCTTC. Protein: CASSLLAGENYNEQFF.

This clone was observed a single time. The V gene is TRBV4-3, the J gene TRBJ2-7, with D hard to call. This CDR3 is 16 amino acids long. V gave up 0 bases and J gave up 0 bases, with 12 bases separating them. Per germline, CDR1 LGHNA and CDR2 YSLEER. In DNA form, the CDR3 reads TGCGCCAGCAGCCAAGATTGGGCGGCTAGCTCCTACGAGCAGTACTTC. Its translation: CASSQDWAASSYEQYF.

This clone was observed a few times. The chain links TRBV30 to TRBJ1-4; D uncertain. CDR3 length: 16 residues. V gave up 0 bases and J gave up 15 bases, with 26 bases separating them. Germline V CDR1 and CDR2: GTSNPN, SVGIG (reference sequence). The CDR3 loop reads CAWSVPRASSPPGVFF. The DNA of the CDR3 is TGTGCCTGGAGTGTACCTAGGGCCAGTTCGCCCCCCGGGGTGTTTTTT.

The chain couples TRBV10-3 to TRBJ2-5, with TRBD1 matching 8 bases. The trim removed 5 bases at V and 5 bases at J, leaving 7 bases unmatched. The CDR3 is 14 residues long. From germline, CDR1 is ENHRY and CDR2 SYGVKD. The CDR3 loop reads CAISSDRVRETQYF. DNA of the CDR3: TGTGCCATCAGTTCGGACAGGGTTCGGGAGACCCAGTACTTC.

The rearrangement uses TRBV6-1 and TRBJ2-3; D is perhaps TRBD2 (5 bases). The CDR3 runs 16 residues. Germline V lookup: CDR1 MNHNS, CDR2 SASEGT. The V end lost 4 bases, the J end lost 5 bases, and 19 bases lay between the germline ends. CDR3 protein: CASSGVTGYTGDTQYF. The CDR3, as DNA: TGTGCCAGCAGTGGAGTGACGGGATATACGGGAGATACGCAGTATTTT.

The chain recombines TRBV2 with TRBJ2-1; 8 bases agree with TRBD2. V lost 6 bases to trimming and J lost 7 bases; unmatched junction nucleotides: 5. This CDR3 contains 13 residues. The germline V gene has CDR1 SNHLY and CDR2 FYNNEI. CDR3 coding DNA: TGTGCCAGCAGCGGGGGGGTAGGGAATGAGCAGTTCTTC. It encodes CASSGGVGNEQFF.

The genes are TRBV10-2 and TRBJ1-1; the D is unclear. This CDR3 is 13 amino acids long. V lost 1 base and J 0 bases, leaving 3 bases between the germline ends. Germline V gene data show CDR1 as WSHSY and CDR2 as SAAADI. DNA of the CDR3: TGCGCCAGCAGTGAGTGGGTGAACACTGAAGCTTTCTTT. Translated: CASSEWVNTEAFF.